Below are 23 T cell receptor beta chains sequenced from a single sample in a study of T cells after posttransplantation cyclophosphamide. Assay: immunoSEQ multiplex PCR; the TCRdb copy retains only in-frame clones and omits some. The sample includes approximately 56,000 clones, approximately 94% seen only once; the top ten take around 3%. Sequenced material: PBMCs. The receptors come from a woman aged 25-40 years in good health and a related stem cell transplant donor.

The V gene is TRBV7-9, the J gene TRBJ1-2; possibly TRBD1 for D (5 bases). V was shortened by 5 bases and J by 13 bases, with 23 bases between the two germline ends. CDR3 length equals 14 residues. Germline values: CDR1 SEHNR, CDR2 FQNEAQ (reference sequence). The CDR3 protein is CASSTRQPEEGCTF. The CDR3 nucleotides are TGTGCCAGCAGCACCCGACAGCCCGAGGAGGGGTGCACCTTC.

The gene calls are TRBV27 and TRBJ1-2; D remains ambiguous. V was cut by 5 bases and J by 5 bases, with 12 bases left in between. Germline values: CDR1 MNHEY, CDR2 SMNVEV (reference sequence). This CDR3 is built from 13 residues. In DNA form, the CDR3 reads TGTGCCAGCAGTGGGTCGGCGGGGTATGGCTACACCTTC. It specifies CASSGSAGYGYTF.

This rearrangement joins TRBV2 to TRBJ1-5; TRBD1 might be the D (5 bases). V lost 6 bases to trimming and J lost 7 bases, with 13 bases between them. CDR3 size: 13 residues. Per the germline V gene, CDR1 is SNHLY and CDR2 is FYNNEI. The CDR3 is CASRTEGAQPQHF. The CDR3, as DNA: TGTGCCAGCAGGACTGAAGGGGCCCAGCCCCAGCATTTT.

The V call is TRBV28, the J call TRBJ2-3; a possible D gene is TRBD2 (7 bases). CDR3 size: 13 residues. Per the germline V gene, CDR1 is MDHEN and CDR2 is SYDVKM. Trimming removed 11 bases from V and 6 bases from J, with 18 bases in between. CDR3 nucleotide sequence: TGTGCCTTGGGGGGGGGCGACGTGGATACGCAGTATTTT. Translating gives CALGGGDVDTQYF.

CDR3 DNA sequence: TGTGCCAGCAGTTCCCCGACAGGTGGCAATCAGCCCCAGCATTTT. As protein: CASSSPTGGNQPQHF. This chain joins TRBV6-6 and TRBJ1-5; tentative D call: TRBD1 (6 bases). The CDR3 consists of 15 residues. V lost 4 bases, J lost 2 bases, and 12 bases lay in between. Germline loops: CDR1 MNHNY, CDR2 SVGAGI (reference sequence).

The chain couples TRBV7-9 to TRBJ1-1; D is perhaps TRBD1 (6 bases). This CDR3 has 15 amino acids. V lost 2 bases and J 3 bases, leaving 13 bases between the germline ends. Germline V gives CDR1 SEHNR, CDR2 FQNEAQ (reference sequence). The CDR3 loop reads CASSLRRGAYTEAFF. DNA for the CDR3: TGTGCCAGCAGCTTACGCAGGGGAGCATACACTGAAGCTTTCTTT.

The V gene is TRBV5-1, the J gene TRBJ1-1; no clear D. V lost 6 bases and J 3 bases, leaving 12 bases between the germline ends. Germline-derived CDR1 and CDR2 are SGHRS and YFSETQ. This CDR3 has 13 amino acids. CDR3 sequence (DNA): TGCGCCAGCAATTACGGCGGAGACACTGAAGCTTTCTTT. It translates to CASNYGGDTEAFF.

The chain has TRBV11-2 and TRBJ1-3, with no clear D. Germline assignment: CDR1 SGHAT and CDR2 FQNNGV. The V end lost 2 bases, the J end lost 4 bases, and 9 bases lay between the germline ends. CDR3 length: 14 residues. The CDR3 loop reads CASSLQATGNTIYF. For the CDR3, the DNA is TGTGCCAGCAGCTTACAGGCTACAGGAAACACCATATATTTT.

This clone was counted a single time. The sample has other DNA sequences that encode this CDR3 too. The chain has TRBV28 and TRBJ1-2, with 8 bases identical to TRBD1. Germline values: CDR1 MDHEN, CDR2 SYDVKM. The ends lost 3 bases at V and 0 bases at J; junction bases unmatched: 3. The CDR3 is 15 amino acids. CDR3 sequence: CASSFPTGANYGYTF. The CDR3, as DNA: TGTGCCAGCAGTTTCCCGACAGGGGCTAACTATGGCTACACCTTC.

This clone appeared once. V is TRBV19 and J is TRBJ1-4; TRBD1 matches at 7 bases. V was clipped by 0 bases and J by 4 bases; unmatched bases: 5. This CDR3 has 16 amino acids. Per germline, CDR1 LNHDA and CDR2 SQIVND (reference sequence). DNA for the CDR3: TGTGCCAGTAGTATAGATGCGACAGGGAATAATGAAAAACTGTTTTTT. It is translated as CASSIDATGNNEKLFF.

Comment on this clone: This specimen includes other DNA sequences encoding the same CDR3. The V gene is TRBV11-2, the J gene TRBJ2-7; D possibly corresponds to TRBD2 (5 bases). Per the germline V gene, CDR1 is SGHAT and CDR2 is FQNNGV. V lost 4 bases and J 3 bases, leaving 10 bases between the germline ends. The CDR3 runs to 13 residues. CDR3 in DNA: TGTGCCAGCAGCTCCGGAGGAAGCTACGAGCAGTACTTC. Protein product: CASSSGGSYEQYF.

V is TRBV7-8 and J is TRBJ1-6, with D hard to call. Looked up from germline, CDR1 is SGHVS and CDR2 is FQNEAQ. The CDR3 spans 14 residues. Trimming took 5 bases from V and 3 from J, leaving 8 bases between them. The CDR3 loop is CASSPPGYNSPLHF. CDR3 in DNA: TGTGCCAGCAGCCCACCAGGCTATAATTCACCCCTCCACTTT.

This rearrangement joins TRBV6-1 to TRBJ2-3; TRBD1 matches 11 bases. V shed 8 bases, J shed 4 bases, and the junction held 5 bases outside the gene matches. Germline values: CDR1 MNHNS, CDR2 SASEGT. The CDR3 has 14 amino acids. The CDR3 nucleotides read TGTGCCAGCCTGGACAGGGGGCATTCAGATACGCAGTATTTT. Translating gives CASLDRGHSDTQYF.

This chain joins TRBV5-5 and TRBJ2-3; D might be TRBD2 (6 bases). The V end was cut by 0 bases, the J end by 2 bases, with 7 bases between. The germline V gene encodes CDR1 SGHKS and CDR2 YYEKEE (reference sequence). CDR3 length equals 14 residues. The CDR3 here is CASSLERVTDTQYF. For the CDR3, the DNA is TGTGCCAGCAGCTTGGAGCGGGTCACAGATACGCAGTATTTT.

The chain employs TRBV4-2 and TRBJ1-5; possible D gene TRBD1, 5 bases. The V gene's germline CDR1 is LGHNA and CDR2 YNFKEQ. This CDR3 region has 14 residues. The V end lost 0 bases, the J end lost 5 bases, and 8 bases lay between the germline ends. This CDR3 is CASSQERGDQPQHF. The CDR3 DNA reads TGTGCCAGCAGCCAAGAACGGGGGGATCAGCCCCAGCATTTT.

The chain recombines TRBV5-6 with TRBJ2-7, with 10 bases identical to TRBD2. V trimming: 4 bases; J trimming: 0 bases; junction bases outside the gene matches: 4. From germline, CDR1 is SGHDT and CDR2 YYEEEE. The CDR3 extends over 15 amino acids. The CDR3 loop is CASSISGGPSYEQYF. Here the CDR3 DNA reads TGTGCCAGCAGCATTAGCGGGGGGCCCTCCTACGAGCAGTACTTC.

The chain joins TRBV4-3 to TRBJ2-3; tentatively, D is TRBD2 (5 bases). Trimming cost V 1 base and J 10 bases, with 15 bases left between them. CDR1 is LGHNA and CDR2 is YSLEER in the germline V gene. The CDR3 is 14 amino acids. CDR3 loop: CASSQARSRGSQYF. In DNA, the CDR3 is TGCGCCAGCAGCCAAGCGCGTTCCCGAGGGTCGCAGTATTTT.

The chain carries TRBV4-3 and TRBJ2-7; possible D gene TRBD2, 6 bases. Germline V gene data show CDR1 as LGHNA and CDR2 as YSLEER. Trimming took 1 base from V and 3 from J, leaving 16 bases between them. This CDR3 is built from 16 residues. The chain's CDR3 is CASSQGWTGELYEQYF. For the CDR3, the DNA is TGCGCCAGCAGCCAAGGATGGACGGGGGAACTCTACGAGCAGTACTTC.

The V and J genes are TRBV4-2 and TRBJ1-2; D not resolved. Trimming stripped 6 bases from V and 2 bases from J, with 10 bases between. The CDR3 runs to 13 residues. The germline CDR1 and CDR2 sequences are LGHNA and YNFKEQ. CDR3 protein: CASRAGINYGYTF. DNA of the CDR3: TGTGCCAGCAGGGCGGGCATCAACTATGGCTACACCTTC.

The V and J genes are TRBV18 and TRBJ2-3, with 12 bases matching TRBD2. The CDR3 length is 16 residues. J lost 2 bases, V lost 5 bases, and 5 bases had no gene match. Germline values: CDR1 KGHSH, CDR2 LQKENI. Here the CDR3 reads CASSRTSGVHTDTQYF. The CDR3 DNA reads as TGTGCCAGCTCAAGGACTAGCGGGGTCCACACAGATACGCAGTATTTT.

CDR3 DNA sequence: TGTGCCACCAGCAGAGATCAGGGGTCTGGGGCCAACGTCCTGACTTTC. This translates into CATSRDQGSGANVLTF. The chain recombines TRBV15 with TRBJ2-6, with D maybe TRBD1 (6 bases). CDR1 and CDR2 (germline): LNHNV, YYDKDF (reference sequence). The V end lost 0 bases, the J end lost 1 base, and 7 bases lay between the germline ends. The CDR3 has 16 residues. The complete variable domain, with remaining parts taken from reference TRBV15 and TRBJ2-6, reads DAMVIQNPRYQVTQFGKPVTLSCSQTLNHNVMYWYQQKSSQAPKLLFHYYDKDFNNEADTPDNFQSRRPNTSFCFLDIRSPGLGDTAMYLCATSRDQGSGANVLTFGAGSRLTVL.

The chain links TRBV4-1 to TRBJ1-2; 10 nucleotides line up with TRBD1. CDR3 length equals 16 residues. V lost 2 bases and J lost 2; bases outside the gene matches: 5. Germline lookup yields CDR1 MGHRA and CDR2 YSYEKL. Here the CDR3 DNA reads TGCGCCAGCAGCCAAAAACGGGGACAGGGGAACTATGGCTACACCTTC. Translating it yields CASSQKRGQGNYGYTF.

This clone was seen once. The chain combines TRBV11-3 with TRBJ1-1; 9 nucleotides agree with TRBD1. CDR3 size: 15 residues. CDR1 is SGHNT, CDR2 YENEEA, per germline. Unmatched junction bases numbered 6, after V lost 1 base and J lost 6 bases. CDR3 protein: CASSLGDRAGSEAFF. CDR3 nucleotides: TGTGCCAGCAGCTTAGGGGACAGGGCCGGGTCTGAAGCTTTCTTT.